This entry lists 6 T cell receptor beta chains sequenced from one sample in a study of blood T cell repertoires in COVID-19. Profiling relied on immunoSEQ multiplex PCR, and the TCRdb table lists in-frame clones only, not all of them. Among about 240,000 clones listed, around 88% were seen once. The sample consisted of peripheral blood. These receptors originate from a man older than 75 with acute or convalescent COVID-19.

The gene calls are TRBV27 and TRBJ1-6, with 8 bases lining up with TRBD1. Germline CDR1 MNHEY, CDR2 SMNVEV (reference sequence). With 5 bases clipped from V and 0 bases from J, the junction kept 6 bases outside the gene matches. The CDR3 loop spans 17 amino acids. Written as DNA, the CDR3 is TGTGCCAGCAGTCTGCGGACAGGGAGCTCCTATAATTCACCCCTCCACTTT. Residues: CASSLRTGSSYNSPLHF.

The count of this clone is one. The chain is built from TRBV3-1 (or the pseudogene TRBV3-2) and TRBJ1-1; maybe TRBD1 (5 bases). The CDR3 has 14 residues. Trimming took off 6 bases at V and 0 bases at J, with 11 bases between the two ends. Germline V CDR1 and CDR2: LGHDT, YNNKEL (reference sequence). CDR3 bases: TGTGCCAGCAGACCCCAGGGTTTGAACACTGAAGCTTTCTTT. Translation: CASRPQGLNTEAFF.

V is TRBV27 and J is TRBJ1-1; the D gene is possibly TRBD1 (6 bases). The germline V and J ends were trimmed by 6 bases and 2 bases, with 13 bases remaining between them. Germline lookup yields CDR1 MNHEY and CDR2 SMNVEV (reference sequence). CDR3 length equals 14 residues. Here the CDR3 DNA reads TGTGCCAGCAGGGGGGGGCTTCATAACACTGAAGCTTTCTTT. The encoded protein is CASRGGLHNTEAFF.

J is TRBJ2-2 and V is TRBV29-1; the D gene is possibly TRBD2 (6 bases). The germline V and J ends were trimmed by 6 bases and 7 bases, with 15 bases remaining between them. The germline gives CDR1 SQVTM, CDR2 ANQGSEA. CDR3 size: 13 residues. The CDR3 loop reads CSVHRWGDGELFF. In DNA form, the CDR3 reads TGCAGCGTACATAGGTGGGGGGACGGGGAGCTGTTTTTT.

This clone showed up just a few times. This chain connects TRBV4-3 to TRBJ1-2, with D hard to call. Per germline, CDR1 LGHNA and CDR2 YSLEER. This CDR3 has 15 residues. The ends were cut back, 0 bases at V and 2 bases at J, with 10 bases in the middle. The CDR3 loop is CASSQDLTQNYGYTF. The CDR3 DNA is TGCGCCAGCAGCCAAGATCTAACACAGAACTATGGCTACACCTTC.

This chain uses TRBV2 with TRBJ2-1, with 11 bases identical to TRBD2. Looked up from germline, CDR1 is SNHLY and CDR2 is FYNNEI. Losses at the gene ends were 6 bases for V and 4 bases for J; bases not matched to a gene: 5. The length of the CDR3 is 15 residues. CDR3 DNA sequence: TGTGCCAGCAGGGAACTAGCGGGAGAATACAATGAGCAGTTCTTC. It yields the protein CASRELAGEYNEQFF. Using reference TRBV2 and TRBJ2-1 for the parts outside the CDR3, the full variable domain is EPEVTQTPSHQVTQMGQEVILRCVPISNHLYFYWYRQILGQKVEFLVSFYNNEISEKSEIFDDQFSVERPDGSNFTLKIRSTKLEDSAMYFCASRELAGEYNEQFFGPGTRLTVL.